A single sample is the source of the 8 T cell receptor beta chains below, sequenced in a study of blood T cell repertoires in COVID-19. Here immunoSEQ multiplex PCR was the method, and the copy in TCRdb shows in-frame clones only, minus some. The sample has roughly 180,000 clones, 70% to 80% seen once. The source material was peripheral blood. These receptors all stem from a woman aged 45-59 years with active or convalescent COVID-19.

This chain links TRBV10-3 with TRBJ1-3; no reliable D call. V lost 0 bases, J lost 2 bases, and 8 bases lay in between. The CDR3 length is 15 residues. CDR1 and CDR2 from the germline V gene are ENHRY and SYGVKD. The DNA for the CDR3 is TGTGCCATCAGTGAGTCGCCAGGAACTGGAAACACCATATATTTT. Amino acids: CAISESPGTGNTIYF.

The rearrangement uses TRBV7-2 and TRBJ1-2, with D tentatively TRBD1 (5 bases). The CDR3 has 15 amino acids. CDR1 SGHTA and CDR2 FQGNSA come from the germline V gene. V was shortened by 5 bases and J by 1 base, with 14 bases between the two germline ends. CDR3 in amino acids: CASSVWTSVNYGYTF. CDR3 DNA: TGTGCCAGCAGCGTATGGACAAGCGTTAACTATGGCTACACCTTC.

This clone was counted a single time. This could be a read error, since a much larger clone is one nucleotide away. The CDR3 is CVSSALGQAGANVLTF. The CDR3 DNA reads TGTGTCAGTAGTGCCCTGGGACAGGCTGGGGCCAACGTCCTGACTTTC. V is TRBV19 and J is TRBJ2-6; 8 nucleotides agree with TRBD1. Germline CDR1 LNHDA, CDR2 SQIVND (reference sequence). This CDR3 comprises 16 residues.

The rearrangement joins TRBV27 to TRBJ1-2, with TRBD1 matching 7 bases. The V and J ends lost 4 bases and 8 bases, in that order; junction bases with no gene match: 10. The CDR3 sequence is 14 residues long. Germline V gene lookup returns CDR1 MNHEY and CDR2 SMNVEV (reference sequence). CDR3 loop: CASSSLGTVRGYTF. The DNA of the CDR3 is TGTGCCAGCAGTTCTTTGGGGACAGTGAGGGGCTACACCTTC.

This chain joins TRBV2 and TRBJ2-1, with 10 bases lining up with TRBD2. From germline, CDR1 is SNHLY and CDR2 FYNNEI. The CDR3 spans 13 residues. Unmatched junction bases numbered 4, after V lost 5 bases and J lost 9 bases. CDR3 nucleotides: TGTGCCAGCAGTTCCTTAGCGGGAGGTGAGCAGTTCTTC. Its translation: CASSSLAGGEQFF. The complete variable domain, with remaining parts taken from reference TRBV2 and TRBJ2-1, reads EPEVTQTPSHQVTQMGQEVILRCVPISNHLYFYWYRQILGQKVEFLVSFYNNEISEKSEIFDDQFSVERPDGSNFTLKIRSTKLEDSAMYFCASSSLAGGEQFFGPGTRLTVL.

The chain employs TRBV19 and TRBJ1-2; no definite D call. V was cut by 7 bases and J by 4 bases, with 10 bases left in between. The CDR3 consists of 12 residues. Germline V gives CDR1 LNHDA, CDR2 SQIVND (reference sequence). The DNA of the CDR3 is TGTGCCAGTACGAACGGTTCCTATGGCTACACCTTC. This gives the protein CASTNGSYGYTF.

The rearrangement uses TRBV6-5 and TRBJ1-1; D not resolved. Germline V gene sequence: CDR1 MNHEY, CDR2 SVGAGI. CDR3 length equals 13 residues. Trimming removed 2 bases at V and 6 bases at J, with 10 bases between. CDR3 residues: CASSYEFGAEAFF. The CDR3 DNA follows: TGTGCCAGCAGTTACGAATTCGGGGCTGAAGCTTTCTTT.

The chain couples TRBV6-2 or TRBV6-3 to TRBJ2-3, with TRBD2 identical over 9 bases. CDR3 length: 16 amino acids. Germline values: CDR1 MNHEY, CDR2 SVGEGT. V was clipped by 7 bases and J by 0 bases; unmatched bases: 8. The CDR3 here is CASTYSSGVSTDTQYF. In DNA form, the CDR3 reads TGTGCCAGCACCTACTCTAGCGGGGTTAGCACAGATACGCAGTATTTT.